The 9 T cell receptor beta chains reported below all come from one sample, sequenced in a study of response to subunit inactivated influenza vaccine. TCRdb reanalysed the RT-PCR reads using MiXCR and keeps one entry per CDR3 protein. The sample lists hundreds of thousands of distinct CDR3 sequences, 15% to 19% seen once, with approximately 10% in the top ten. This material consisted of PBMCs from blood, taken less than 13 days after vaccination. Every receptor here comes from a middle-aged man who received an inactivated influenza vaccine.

The CDR3 sequence: CASSTTDPEKLFF. CDR3 nucleotides: TGTGCCAGCAGTACCACTGACCCTGAAAAACTGTTTTTT. V and J are TRBV28 and TRBJ1-4, with D unresolved. CDR3 length: 13 amino acids. The V gene lost 5 bases and the J gene lost 7 bases, with 11 bases spanning the gap. The germline gives CDR1 MDHEN, CDR2 SYDVKM.

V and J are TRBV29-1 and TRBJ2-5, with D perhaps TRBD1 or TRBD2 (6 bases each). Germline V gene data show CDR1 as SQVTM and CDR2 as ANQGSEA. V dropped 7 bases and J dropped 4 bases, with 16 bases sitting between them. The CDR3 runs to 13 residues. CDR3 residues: CSALGGGRETQYF. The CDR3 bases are TGCAGCGCTCTCGGAGGGGGAAGAGAGACCCAGTACTTC. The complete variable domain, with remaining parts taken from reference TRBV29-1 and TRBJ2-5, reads SAVISQKPSRDICQRGTSLTIQCQVDSQVTMMFWYRQQPGQSLTLIATANQGSEATYESGFVIDKFPISRPNLTFSTLTVSNMSPEDSSIYLCSALGGGRETQYFGPGTRLLVL.

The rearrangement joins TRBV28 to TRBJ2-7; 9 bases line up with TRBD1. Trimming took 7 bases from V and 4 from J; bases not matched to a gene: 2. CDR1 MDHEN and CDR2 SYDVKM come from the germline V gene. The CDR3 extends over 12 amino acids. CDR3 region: CASIDRGYEQYF. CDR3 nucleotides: TGTGCCAGCATAGACAGGGGGTACGAGCAGTACTTC.

CDR3 loop: CAISGWSGGETQYF. CDR3 DNA: TGTGCCATCAGTGGTTGGTCAGGGGGAGAGACCCAGTACTTC. The chain joins TRBV10-3 to TRBJ2-5; 7 bases map to TRBD1. Trimming removed 4 bases from V and 4 bases from J; junction bases left unmatched: 6. CDR1 is ENHRY and CDR2 is SYGVKD in the germline V gene. The length of the CDR3 is 14 residues.

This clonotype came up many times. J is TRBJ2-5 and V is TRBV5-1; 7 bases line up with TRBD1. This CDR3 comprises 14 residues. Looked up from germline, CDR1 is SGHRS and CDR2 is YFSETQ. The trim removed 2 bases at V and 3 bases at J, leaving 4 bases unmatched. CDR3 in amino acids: CASSFGTAKETQYF. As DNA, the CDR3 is TGCGCCAGCAGCTTTGGGACAGCAAAAGAGACCCAGTACTTC.

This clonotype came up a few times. For the CDR3, the DNA is TGTGCCAGCAGCCTCAGGGGTGGGACGGGAGAGCAGTACTTC. This translates into CASSLRGGTGEQYF. The chain is built from TRBV7-9 and TRBJ2-7; TRBD1 is a possible D gene (6 bases). CDR1 SEHNR and CDR2 FQNEAQ come from the germline V gene (reference sequence). V was shortened by 5 bases and J by 7 bases, with 18 bases between the two germline ends. The CDR3 has 14 amino acids.

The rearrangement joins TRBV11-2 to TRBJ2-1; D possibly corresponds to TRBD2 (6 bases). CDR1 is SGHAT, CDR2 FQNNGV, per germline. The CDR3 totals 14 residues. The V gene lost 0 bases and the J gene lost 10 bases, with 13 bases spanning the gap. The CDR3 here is CASSLESRGREQFF. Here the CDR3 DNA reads TGTGCCAGCAGCTTAGAGTCGCGGGGAAGGGAGCAGTTCTTC.

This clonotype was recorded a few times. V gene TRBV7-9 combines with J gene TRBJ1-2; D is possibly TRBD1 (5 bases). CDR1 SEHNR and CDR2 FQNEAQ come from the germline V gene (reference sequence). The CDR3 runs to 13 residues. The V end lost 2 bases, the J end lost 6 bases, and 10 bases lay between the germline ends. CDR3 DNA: TGTGCCAGCAGCTTACCGACAGTGAATGGCTACACCTTC. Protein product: CASSLPTVNGYTF.

CDR3 sequence (DNA): TGTGCCATCAGTGATGCCGTTCCCGACGAGCAGTACTTC. Protein sequence: CAISDAVPDEQYF. The chain is built from TRBV10-3 and TRBJ2-7; D gene unclear. The germline V gene has CDR1 ENHRY and CDR2 SYGVKD. This CDR3 is built from 13 residues. Trimming removed 3 bases from V and 5 bases from J, with 11 bases in between.